Listed here is a single T cell receptor beta chain. Its target is unknown. Generated by immunoSEQ multiplex PCR, the TCRdb table keeps only in-frame clones and is missing some. The sample consists of approximately 65,000 clones, over 70% of them appearing once. The data stem from a study of lymphopenia after photon versus proton radiotherapy. The CDR3 length is 16 residues. The study's findings and limits: Larger post-nadir TCR diversity loss correlated inversely with survival in deceased patients. Under photons, naive T cells and diversity fell while effector/memory populations rose.

The sequence was obtained from a man aged 80 or over with esophageal cancer. The chain carries TRBV21-1 and TRBJ2-7; TRBD1 reflects the table's D call only, with no check against the DNA. TRBV21-1 is marked as a pseudogene. This specimen was peripheral blood, taken from a patient treated with proton-based radiotherapy. CDR3: CASSRDWTGDVYEQYF. The CDR3 DNA sequence: TGTGCCAGCAGCCGAGACTGGACAGGGGATGTATACGAGCAGTACTTC.